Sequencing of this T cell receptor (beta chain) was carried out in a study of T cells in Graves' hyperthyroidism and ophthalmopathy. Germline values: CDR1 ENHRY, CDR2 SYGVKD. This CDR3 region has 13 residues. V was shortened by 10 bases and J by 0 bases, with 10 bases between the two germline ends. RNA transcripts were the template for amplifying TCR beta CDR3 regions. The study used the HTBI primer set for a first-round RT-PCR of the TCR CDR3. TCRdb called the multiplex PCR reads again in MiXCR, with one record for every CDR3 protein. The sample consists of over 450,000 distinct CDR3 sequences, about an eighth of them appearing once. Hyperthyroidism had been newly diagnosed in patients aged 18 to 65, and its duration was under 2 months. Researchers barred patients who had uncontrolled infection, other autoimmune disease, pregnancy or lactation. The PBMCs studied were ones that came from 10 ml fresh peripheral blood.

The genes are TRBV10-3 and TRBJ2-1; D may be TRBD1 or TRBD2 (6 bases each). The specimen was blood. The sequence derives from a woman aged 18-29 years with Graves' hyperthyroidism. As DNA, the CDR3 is TGTGCCACCCGGGGGCTCTCCTACAATGAGCAGTTCTTC. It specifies CATRGLSYNEQFF.